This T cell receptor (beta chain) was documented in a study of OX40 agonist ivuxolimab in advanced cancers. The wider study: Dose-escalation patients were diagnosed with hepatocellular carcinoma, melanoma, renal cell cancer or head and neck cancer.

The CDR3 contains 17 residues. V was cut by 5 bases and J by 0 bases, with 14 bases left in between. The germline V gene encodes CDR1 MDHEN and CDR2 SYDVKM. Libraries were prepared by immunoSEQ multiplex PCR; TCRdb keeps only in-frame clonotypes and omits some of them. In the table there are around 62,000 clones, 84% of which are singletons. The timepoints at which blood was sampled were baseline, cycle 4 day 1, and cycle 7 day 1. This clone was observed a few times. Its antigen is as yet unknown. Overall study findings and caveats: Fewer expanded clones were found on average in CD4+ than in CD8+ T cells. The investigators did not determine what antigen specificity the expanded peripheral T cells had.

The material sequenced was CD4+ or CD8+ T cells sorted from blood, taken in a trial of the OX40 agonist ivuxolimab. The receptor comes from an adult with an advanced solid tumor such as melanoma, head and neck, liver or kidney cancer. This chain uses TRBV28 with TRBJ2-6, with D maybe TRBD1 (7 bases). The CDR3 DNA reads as TGTGCCAGCAGTCGGCAGGGGGGATCCTCTGGGGCCAACGTCCTGACTTTC. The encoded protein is CASSRQGGSSGANVLTF.